These T cell receptor beta chains were read from a single sample in a study of brain T cells in children with intractable seizures. Only in-frame clones appear in the TCRdb table, and some are missing; sequencing was by immunoSEQ multiplex PCR. The sample shows around 41,000 clones, 80% to 95% of them seen only once. Sequencing used peripheral blood, obtained at surgery. The receptors shown here come from a girl aged 2-10 years with tuberous sclerosis and intractable seizures. Both conserved end residues are part of each CDR3. The order of the fields is V gene, D gene, clone size, J gene, CDR3 protein, CDR3 DNA. D genes are given only for firm matches. Part of the rows lack a size; the others show once, few, many or a class for expanded clones.

V: TRBV5-1
D: TRBD2
size: .
J: TRBJ2-5
CDR3: CASSLTSGGAGETQYF
DNA: TGCGCCAGCAGCTTGACTAGCGGGGGGGCCGGGGAGACCCAGTACTTC

V: TRBV7-8
D: .
size: .
J: TRBJ1-5
CDR3: CASSLAHVLVSQPQHF
DNA: TGTGCCAGCAGCTTAGCCCACGTGTTAGTCTCTCAGCCCCAGCATTTT

V: TRBV6-1
D: .
size: .
J: TRBJ2-3
CDR3: CASSEGGTDTQYF
DNA: TGTGCCAGCAGTGAAGGGGGCACAGATACGCAGTATTTT

V: TRBV4-2
D: TRBD2
size: .
J: TRBJ2-3
CDR3: CASSPTGTSGGAGGDTQYF
DNA: TGTGCCAGCAGCCCTACCGGGACTAGCGGGGGGGCCGGGGGAGATACGCAGTATTTT

V: TRBV5-1
D: .
size: .
J: TRBJ2-5
CDR3: CASSFTDRTQETQYF
DNA: TGCGCCAGCAGCTTTACAGACAGGACCCAAGAGACCCAGTACTTC

V: TRBV24-1
D: TRBD1
size: few
J: TRBJ1-5
CDR3: CATGQDNSNQPQHF
DNA: TGTGCCACCGGACAGGATAATAGCAATCAGCCCCAGCATTTT

V: TRBV11-2
D: TRBD1
size: .
J: TRBJ1-1
CDR3: CASSRTGGTEAFF
DNA: TGTGCCAGCAGCCGCACAGGGGGAACTGAAGCTTTCTTT

V: TRBV6-2/TRBV6-3
D: .
size: .
J: TRBJ2-7
CDR3: CASSYSVPQPSYEQYF
DNA: TGTGCCAGCAGTTACTCGGTTCCCCAGCCATCCTACGAGCAGTACTTC

V: TRBV7-2
D: .
size: .
J: TRBJ2-3
CDR3: CASSFRMTNTQYF
DNA: TGTGCCAGCAGCTTCCGGATGACGAATACGCAGTATTTT

V: TRBV4-1
D: .
size: .
J: TRBJ1-5
CDR3: CASSQVDMGFSQPQHF
DNA: TGCGCCAGCAGCCAAGTAGATATGGGATTCAGCCAGCCCCAGCATTTT

V: TRBV5-5
D: .
size: .
J: TRBJ2-2
CDR3: CASSRTDQANTGELFF
DNA: TGTGCCAGCAGCCGGACGGATCAGGCGAACACCGGGGAGCTGTTTTTT

V: TRBV9
D: .
size: .
J: TRBJ1-4
CDR3: CASSARDRFLGGPGNEKLFF
DNA: TGTGCCAGCAGCGCGCGAGATAGATTCCTAGGGGGGCCGGGGAATGAAAAACTGTTTTTT

V: TRBV6-5
D: .
size: .
J: TRBJ2-1
CDR3: CASTRGTPFYNEQFF
DNA: TGTGCCAGCACCCGCGGGACTCCATTCTACAATGAGCAGTTCTTC

V: TRBV4-1
D: .
size: .
J: TRBJ1-2
CDR3: CASSQVAGSNYGYTF
DNA: TGCGCCAGCAGCCAAGTGGCAGGGAGTAACTATGGCTACACCTTC

V: TRBV2
D: .
size: .
J: TRBJ2-3
CDR3: CASSVTDTQYF
DNA: TGTGCCAGCAGTGTCACCGATACGCAGTATTTT

V: TRBV7-9
D: TRBD1
size: .
J: TRBJ1-6
CDR3: CASSRTGGGSPLHF
DNA: TGTGCCAGCAGTCGGACAGGGGGGGGTTCACCCCTCCACTTT

V: TRBV6-1
D: .
size: .
J: TRBJ1-4
CDR3: CASTEQGRTNEKLFF
DNA: TGTGCCAGCACCGAACAGGGCAGGACTAATGAAAAACTGTTTTTT

V: TRBV7-9
D: .
size: .
J: TRBJ2-5
CDR3: CASSLKGGQETQYF
DNA: TGTGCCAGCAGCTTAAAGGGTGGACAAGAGACCCAGTACTTC

V: TRBV25-1
D: .
size: .
J: TRBJ1-2
CDR3: CASSRGGVNYGYTF
DNA: TGTGCCAGCAGTCGGGGAGGGGTGAACTATGGCTACACCTTC

V: TRBV6-5
D: .
size: .
J: TRBJ1-5
CDR3: CASTPGSGQPQHF
DNA: TGTGCCAGCACCCCCGGGTCCGGACAGCCCCAGCATTTT

V: TRBV29-1
D: .
size: .
J: TRBJ1-2
CDR3: CSVEDANYGYTF
DNA: TGCAGCGTTGAAGATGCTAACTATGGCTACACCTTC

V: TRBV27
D: .
size: .
J: TRBJ1-2
CDR3: CASSSIGGAGYGYTF
DNA: TGTGCCAGCAGTTCAATCGGGGGCGCGGGCTATGGCTACACCTTC

V: TRBV24-1
D: .
size: .
J: TRBJ2-3
CDR3: CATSGSRWSFTDTQYF
DNA: TGTGCCACCAGTGGGTCCCGATGGTCTTTCACAGATACGCAGTATTTT

V: TRBV3-1/TRBV3-2
D: .
size: .
J: TRBJ1-5
CDR3: CASSQDGPGSQPQHF
DNA: TGTGCCAGCAGCCAAGATGGTCCAGGGTCTCAGCCCCAGCATTTT

V: TRBV27
D: .
size: .
J: TRBJ1-1
CDR3: CASSLMTRNAEAFF
DNA: TGTGCCAGCAGTTTAATGACAAGGAACGCTGAAGCTTTCTTT

V: TRBV7-3
D: .
size: .
J: TRBJ2-1
CDR3: CASSLKGSGNEQFF
DNA: TGTGCCAGCAGCTTAAAGGGTAGCGGTAATGAGCAGTTCTTC

V: TRBV21-1
D: .
size: .
J: TRBJ2-1
CDR3: CASSRQHGDEQFF
DNA: TGTGCCAGCAGCAGACAGCACGGCGATGAGCAGTTCTTC

V: TRBV23-1
D: .
size: once
J: TRBJ2-6
CDR3: CASSQSRGSASSGANVLTF
DNA: TGCGCCAGCAGTCAATCGAGGGGGTCAGCTAGCTCTGGGGCCAACGTCCTGACTTTC

V: TRBV11-1
D: .
size: .
J: TRBJ2-7
CDR3: CASGDWGASYEQYF
DNA: TGTGCCAGCGGAGATTGGGGGGCCTCCTACGAGCAGTACTTC

V: TRBV6-9
D: TRBD1
size: .
J: TRBJ1-5
CDR3: CASVTGDYSNQPQHF
DNA: TGTGCCAGCGTGACAGGGGATTATAGCAATCAGCCCCAGCATTTT

V: TRBV10-3
D: .
size: .
J: TRBJ1-1
CDR3: CAISVGGGTEAFF
DNA: TGTGCCATCAGTGTGGGGGGCGGCACTGAAGCTTTCTTT

V: TRBV18
D: TRBD1
size: .
J: TRBJ1-2
CDR3: CASSPPETGVYGYTF
DNA: TGTGCCAGCTCACCACCGGAGACAGGGGTCTATGGCTACACCTTC

V: TRBV5-1
D: TRBD1
size: .
J: TRBJ1-4
CDR3: CASSSTGVATNEKLFF
DNA: TGCGCCAGCAGCTCCACAGGGGTTGCAACTAATGAAAAACTGTTTTTT

V: TRBV29-1
D: TRBD1
size: .
J: TRBJ2-5
CDR3: CSVEGTGGETQYF
DNA: TGCAGCGTTGAAGGGACAGGCGGCGAGACCCAGTACTTC

V: TRBV5-1
D: .
size: .
J: TRBJ1-2
CDR3: CASSLIQGMVGYTF
DNA: TGCGCCAGCAGCCTGATACAGGGTATGGTAGGCTACACCTTC

V: TRBV24-1
D: TRBD1
size: .
J: TRBJ2-7
CDR3: CATAMRGRPYEQYF
DNA: TGTGCCACCGCGATGAGGGGGCGTCCCTACGAGCAGTACTTC

V: TRBV24-1
D: TRBD1
size: .
J: TRBJ2-1
CDR3: CATSDSRGREQFF
DNA: TGTGCCACCAGTGATTCTAGGGGGCGGGAGCAGTTCTTC

V: TRBV15
D: .
size: .
J: TRBJ2-7
CDR3: CATSSKITYEQYF
DNA: TGTGCCACCAGCAGTAAAATTACCTACGAGCAGTACTTC

V: TRBV10-3
D: .
size: once
J: TRBJ1-4
CDR3: CAISAGLREKLFF
DNA: TGTGCCATCAGTGCAGGGTTACGGGAAAAACTGTTTTTT

V: TRBV7-8
D: .
size: few
J: TRBJ2-1
CDR3: CASSSNNEQFF
DNA: TGTGCCAGCAGCTCAAACAATGAGCAGTTCTTC

V: TRBV5-4
D: TRBD1
size: .
J: TRBJ2-2
CDR3: CASSTDRGRTNTGELFF
DNA: TGTGCCAGCAGCACCGACAGGGGGCGAACGAACACCGGGGAGCTGTTTTTT

V: TRBV28
D: TRBD1
size: .
J: TRBJ2-7
CDR3: CASTPSGTGVTYEQYF
DNA: TGTGCCAGCACACCGTCCGGGACAGGGGTCACCTACGAGCAGTACTTC

V: TRBV5-1
D: .
size: few
J: TRBJ2-2
CDR3: CASSLARGVDTGELFF
DNA: TGCGCCAGCAGCTTGGCCAGGGGAGTGGACACCGGGGAGCTGTTTTTT

V: TRBV11-1
D: .
size: .
J: TRBJ1-1
CDR3: CASSEGLSDTEAFF
DNA: TGTGCCAGCAGCGAGGGACTGAGCGACACTGAAGCTTTCTTT

V: TRBV7-9
D: TRBD1
size: .
J: TRBJ2-2
CDR3: CASRAGTDTGELFF
DNA: TGTGCCAGCAGGGCCGGGACAGACACCGGGGAGCTGTTTTTT

V: TRBV27
D: .
size: .
J: TRBJ1-6
CDR3: CASSSRGATSFFNSPLHF
DNA: TGTGCCAGCAGTTCCCGGGGAGCGACGAGCTTTTTTAATTCACCCCTCCACTTT

V: TRBV9
D: .
size: .
J: TRBJ1-1
CDR3: CASSVGQYTEAFF
DNA: TGTGCCAGCAGCGTAGGACAGTACACTGAAGCTTTCTTT

V: TRBV9
D: .
size: .
J: TRBJ1-3
CDR3: CASSVGDRLSGNTIYF
DNA: TGTGCCAGCAGCGTAGGAGATAGACTCTCTGGAAACACCATATATTTT

V: TRBV7-3
D: .
size: once
J: TRBJ2-5
CDR3: CASSSQGRREETQYF
DNA: TGTGCCAGCAGCTCCCAGGGGAGGAGAGAAGAGACCCAGTACTTC

V: TRBV19
D: .
size: .
J: TRBJ1-1
CDR3: CASSILRDIGGEAFF
DNA: TGTGCCAGTAGTATACTACGGGACATAGGAGGGGAAGCTTTCTTT